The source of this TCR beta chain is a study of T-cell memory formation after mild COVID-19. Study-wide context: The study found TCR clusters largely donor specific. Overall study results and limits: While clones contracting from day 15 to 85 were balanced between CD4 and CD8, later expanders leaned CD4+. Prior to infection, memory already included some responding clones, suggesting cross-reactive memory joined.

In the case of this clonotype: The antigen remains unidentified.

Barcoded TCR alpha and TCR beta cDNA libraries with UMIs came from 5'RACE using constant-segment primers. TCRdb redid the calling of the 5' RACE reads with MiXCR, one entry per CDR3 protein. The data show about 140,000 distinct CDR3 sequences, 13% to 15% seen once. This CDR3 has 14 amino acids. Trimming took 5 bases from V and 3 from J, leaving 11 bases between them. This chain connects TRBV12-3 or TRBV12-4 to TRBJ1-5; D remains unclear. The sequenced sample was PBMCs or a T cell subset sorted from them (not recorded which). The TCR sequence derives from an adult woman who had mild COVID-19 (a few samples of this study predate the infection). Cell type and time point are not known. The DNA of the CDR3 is TGTGCCAGCAGTATATTTCACCCCAATCAGCCCCAGCATTTT. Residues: CASSIFHPNQPQHF.